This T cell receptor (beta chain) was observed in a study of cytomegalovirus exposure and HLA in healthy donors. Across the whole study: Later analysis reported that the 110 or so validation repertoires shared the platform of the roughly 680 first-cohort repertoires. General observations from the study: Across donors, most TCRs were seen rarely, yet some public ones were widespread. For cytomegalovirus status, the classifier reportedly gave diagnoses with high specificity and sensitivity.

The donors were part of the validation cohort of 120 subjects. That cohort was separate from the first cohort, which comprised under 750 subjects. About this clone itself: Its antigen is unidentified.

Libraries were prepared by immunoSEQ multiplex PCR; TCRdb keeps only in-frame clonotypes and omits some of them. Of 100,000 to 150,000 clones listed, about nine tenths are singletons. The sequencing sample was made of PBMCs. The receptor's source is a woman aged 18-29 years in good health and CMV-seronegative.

In DNA, the CDR3 is TGTGCCATCAGTGGGACAGAGGCTTACACCGGGGAGCTGTTTTTT. As protein: CAISGTEAYTGELFF. V gene TRBV10-3 combines with J gene TRBJ2-2; a weak D match, TRBD1 (6 bases). The CDR3 consists of 15 residues. Germline lookup yields CDR1 ENHRY and CDR2 SYGVKD. Trimming removed 4 bases at V and 3 bases at J, with 12 bases between.